This T cell receptor beta chain was obtained from a study of T cell changes during pregnancy in multiple sclerosis. The method was immunoSEQ multiplex PCR; TCRdb's version includes in-frame clones alone and lacks a portion of them. The table lists tens of thousands of clones, under 95% of them singletons. V was pared by 5 bases and J by 4 bases, with 6 bases of the junction left unmatched. CDR3 length: 14 residues. Germline values: CDR1 MNHNY, CDR2 SVGAGI (reference sequence). This chain uses TRBV6-6 with TRBJ2-5; 8 nucleotides agree with TRBD2. The specimen was CD4+ T cells from peripheral blood mononuclear cells, collected in the second trimester of pregnancy. The source is a female donor with multiple sclerosis, enrolled in a pregnancy study. DNA for the CDR3: TGTGCCAGCAGTCCCGGGGGGGCCCGAGAGACCCAGTACTTC. Its protein is CASSPGGARETQYF.